This TCR beta chain came from a study of cytomegalovirus exposure and HLA in healthy donors. On this clone itself: Its antigen is still unknown.

Study results and caveats: An Asian-associated ancestry cluster reportedly showed fewer N-insertions than the approximately 600-donor mean in a later analysis. Presence/absence analyses assumed roughly uniform sequencing depth across donors.

After removal of 7 bases from V and 4 bases from J, the junction contained 9 bases not matched to a gene. The CDR3 is 15 residues long. Germline V lookup: CDR1 LNHDA, CDR2 SQIVND (reference sequence). The PCR was carried out with 60 Vbeta primers and 13 Jbeta primers. Profiling relied on immunoSEQ multiplex PCR, and the TCRdb table lists in-frame clones only, not all of them. The sample has under 150,000 clones, less than 80% seen once. Specimen: PBMCs. This sequence joins TRBV19 and TRBJ1-1, with 10 bases aligning to TRBD1. The TCR was taken from a woman between 45 and 60 years old in good health and CMV-seropositive. In DNA form, the CDR3 reads TGTGCCAGTAACCCAAGACAGGGGGCGCGCACTGAAGCTTTCTTT. It translates to CASNPRQGARTEAFF.